The T cell receptor (beta chain) under discussion was sequenced for a study of T cell responses to AZD1222 COVID-19 vaccine. Findings and limits, study-wide: Vaccination with two AZD1222 doses was followed by a rise in Spike-specific TCR breadth and depth. Nearly half of spike-specific TCRs reportedly target variant regions that are unmutated in the B.1.351 and B.1.1.7 variants.

Recipients boosted at about 4 weeks or about 12 weeks are pooled. TCRdb keeps only in-frame clones here, not all; method: immunoSEQ multiplex PCR. The repertoire holds 130,000 or so clones, with about 79% as singletons. In the case of this clone: Its antigen is unidentified.

This CDR3 has 14 amino acids. V shed 2 bases and J shed 3 bases, with 10 bases lying between them. Germline-derived CDR1 and CDR2 are KGHSH and LQKENI. This clonotype originated in an adult who received the AZD1222 COVID-19 vaccine. The rearrangement joins TRBV18 to TRBJ1-1; a weak D match, TRBD1 (5 bases). This specimen consisted of peripheral blood, obtained 28 days after the second AZD1222 dose. CDR3 sequence (DNA): TGTGCCAGCTCACCAGGGCTAGGGGACACTGAAGCTTTCTTT. Amino acids: CASSPGLGDTEAFF.